This TCR beta chain originates from a study of shared clonotypes between healthy human individuals. Naive CD8 cells were CD45RO-negative, positively selected for CCR7, excluding terminally differentiated effector memory CD45RA+ cells. The CDR3 runs to 12 residues. The V end lost 11 bases, the J end lost 6 bases, and 16 bases lay between the germline ends. CDR1 LNHDA and CDR2 SQIVND come from the germline V gene (reference sequence). Only in-frame clones appear in the TCRdb table, and some are missing; sequencing was by immunoSEQ multiplex PCR. The table lists hundreds of thousands of clones, about 96% of them singletons, with about 0.12% in the top ten.

V and J are TRBV19 and TRBJ1-1; weak D call: TRBD1 (6 bases). The origin of this receptor is a woman aged 25 to 45 in good health. The sequencing sample was made of naive CD8+ T cells sorted from blood. CDR3 nucleotides: TGTGCCGTTGGGGGGCGTTTTTCTGAAGCTTTCTTT. Translating gives CAVGGRFSEAFF.